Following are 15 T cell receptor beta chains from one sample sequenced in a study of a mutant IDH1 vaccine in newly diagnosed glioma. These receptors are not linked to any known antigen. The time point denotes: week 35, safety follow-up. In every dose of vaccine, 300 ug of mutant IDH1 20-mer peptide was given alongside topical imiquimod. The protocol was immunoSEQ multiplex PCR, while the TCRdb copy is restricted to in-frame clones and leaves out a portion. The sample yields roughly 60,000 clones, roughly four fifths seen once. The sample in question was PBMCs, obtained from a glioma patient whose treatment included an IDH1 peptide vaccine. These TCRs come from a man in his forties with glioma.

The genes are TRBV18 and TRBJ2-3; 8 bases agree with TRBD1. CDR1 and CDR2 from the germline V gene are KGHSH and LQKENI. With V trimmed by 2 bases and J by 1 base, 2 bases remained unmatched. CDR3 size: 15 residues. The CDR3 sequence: CASSPRGQGTDTQYF. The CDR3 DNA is TGTGCCAGCTCACCAAGGGGACAGGGCACAGATACGCAGTATTTT.

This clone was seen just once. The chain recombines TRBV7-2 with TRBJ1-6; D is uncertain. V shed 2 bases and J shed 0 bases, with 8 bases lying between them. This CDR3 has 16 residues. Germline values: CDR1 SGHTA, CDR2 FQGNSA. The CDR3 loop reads CASSLYASSYNSPLHF. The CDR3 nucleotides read TGTGCCAGCAGCTTATACGCGAGCTCCTATAATTCACCCCTCCACTTT. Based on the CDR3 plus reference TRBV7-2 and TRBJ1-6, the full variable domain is GAGVSQSPSNKVTEKGKDVELRCDPISGHTALYWYRQSLGQGLEFLIYFQGNSAPDKSGLPSDRFSAERTGGSVSTLTIQRTQQEDSAVYLCASSLYASSYNSPLHFGNGTRLTVT.

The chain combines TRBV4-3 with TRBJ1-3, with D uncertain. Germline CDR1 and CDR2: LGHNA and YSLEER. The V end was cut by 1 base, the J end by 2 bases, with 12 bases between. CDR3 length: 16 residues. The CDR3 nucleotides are TGCGCCAGCAGCCAAGGGTTAAGCGATACTGGAAACACCATATATTTT. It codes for CASSQGLSDTGNTIYF.

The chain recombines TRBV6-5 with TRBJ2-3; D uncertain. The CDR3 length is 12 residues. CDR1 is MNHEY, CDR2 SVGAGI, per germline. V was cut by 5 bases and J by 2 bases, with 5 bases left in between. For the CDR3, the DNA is TGTGCCAGCAGTCATAACACAGATACGCAGTATTTT. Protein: CASSHNTDTQYF.

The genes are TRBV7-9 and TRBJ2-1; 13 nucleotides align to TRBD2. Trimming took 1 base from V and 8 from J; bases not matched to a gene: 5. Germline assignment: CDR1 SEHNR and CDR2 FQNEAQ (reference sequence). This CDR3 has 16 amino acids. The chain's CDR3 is CASSLGPGLAGHEQFF. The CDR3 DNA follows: TGTGCCAGCAGCTTAGGCCCGGGACTAGCGGGGCATGAGCAGTTCTTC.

The CDR3 DNA reads TGTGCCAGCAGCTCTGGGACTAGCGGCTACAATGAGCAGTTCTTC. Its translation: CASSSGTSGYNEQFF. The gene calls are TRBV7-9 and TRBJ2-1; 11 positions agree with TRBD2. V was clipped by 4 bases and J by 3 bases; unmatched bases: 2. The length of the CDR3 is 15 residues. Looked up from germline, CDR1 is SEHNR and CDR2 is FQNEAQ (reference sequence). Full variable domain (rest looked up from reference TRBV7-9 and TRBJ2-1): DTGVSQNPRHKITKRGQNVTFRCDPISEHNRLYWYRQTLGQGPEFLTYFQNEAQLEKSRLLSDRFSAERPKGSFSTLEIQRTEQGDSAMYLCASSSGTSGYNEQFFGPGTRLTVL.

The CDR3 bases are TGTGCCAGCAGCTCCGATCTAGCAACAGATACGCAGTATTTT. It codes for CASSSDLATDTQYF. The V gene is TRBV7-2, the J gene TRBJ2-3; a possible D gene is TRBD2 (5 bases). CDR1 SGHTA and CDR2 FQGNSA come from the germline V gene. V lost 4 bases to trimming and J lost 3 bases, with 11 bases between them. The length of the CDR3 is 14 residues.

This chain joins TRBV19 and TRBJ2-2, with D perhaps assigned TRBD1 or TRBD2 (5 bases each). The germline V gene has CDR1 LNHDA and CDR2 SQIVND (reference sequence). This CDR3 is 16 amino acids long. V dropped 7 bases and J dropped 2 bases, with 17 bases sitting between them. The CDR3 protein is CASNGLRGDNTGELFF. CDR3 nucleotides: TGTGCCAGTAATGGGCTCAGAGGGGACAACACCGGGGAGCTGTTTTTT.

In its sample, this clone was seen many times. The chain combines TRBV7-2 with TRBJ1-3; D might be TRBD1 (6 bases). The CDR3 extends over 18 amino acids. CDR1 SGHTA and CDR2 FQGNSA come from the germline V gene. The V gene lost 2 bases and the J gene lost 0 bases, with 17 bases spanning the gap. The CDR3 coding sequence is TGTGCCAGCAGCTTATGGGGGGGCAGACCTCTCTCTGGAAACACCATATATTTT. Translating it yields CASSLWGGRPLSGNTIYF.

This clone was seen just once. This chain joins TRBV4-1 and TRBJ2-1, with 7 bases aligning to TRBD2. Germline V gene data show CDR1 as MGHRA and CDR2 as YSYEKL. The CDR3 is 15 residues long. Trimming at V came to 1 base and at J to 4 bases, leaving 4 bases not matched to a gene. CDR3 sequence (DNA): TGCGCCAGCAGCCAAGCGGGTAGCGGGTACAATGAGCAGTTCTTC. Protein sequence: CASSQAGSGYNEQFF.

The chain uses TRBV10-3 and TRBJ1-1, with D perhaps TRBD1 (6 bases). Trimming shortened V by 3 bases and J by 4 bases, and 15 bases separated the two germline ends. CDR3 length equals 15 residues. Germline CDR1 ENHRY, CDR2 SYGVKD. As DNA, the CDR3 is TGTGCCATCAGTGATATCGTAGGGGGAGGCACTGAAGCTTTCTTT. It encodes CAISDIVGGGTEAFF.

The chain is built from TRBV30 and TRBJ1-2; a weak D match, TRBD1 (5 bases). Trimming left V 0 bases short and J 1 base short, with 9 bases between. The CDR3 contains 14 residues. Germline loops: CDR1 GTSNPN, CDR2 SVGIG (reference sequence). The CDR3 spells CAWSVRGVNYGYTF. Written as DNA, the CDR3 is TGTGCCTGGAGTGTGCGAGGGGTTAACTATGGCTACACCTTC.

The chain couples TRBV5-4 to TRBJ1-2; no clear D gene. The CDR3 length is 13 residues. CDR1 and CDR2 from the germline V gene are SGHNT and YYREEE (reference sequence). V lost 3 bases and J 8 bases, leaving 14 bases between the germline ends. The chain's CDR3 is CASSWTDSTGYTF. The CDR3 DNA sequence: TGTGCCAGCAGCTGGACCGATAGCACGGGCTACACCTTC. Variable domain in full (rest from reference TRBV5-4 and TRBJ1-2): ETGVTQSPTHLIKTRGQQVTLRCSSQSGHNTVSWYQQALGQGPQFIFQYYREEENGRGNFPPRFSGLQFPNYSSELNVNALELDDSALYLCASSWTDSTGYTFGSGTRLTVV.

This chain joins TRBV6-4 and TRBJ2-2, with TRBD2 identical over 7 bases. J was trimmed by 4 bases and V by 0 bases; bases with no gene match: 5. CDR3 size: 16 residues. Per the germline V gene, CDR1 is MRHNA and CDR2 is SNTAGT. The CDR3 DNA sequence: TGTGCCAGCAGTGACTCCCCGGGAGGTGGCACCGGGGAGCTGTTTTTT. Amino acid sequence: CASSDSPGGGTGELFF.

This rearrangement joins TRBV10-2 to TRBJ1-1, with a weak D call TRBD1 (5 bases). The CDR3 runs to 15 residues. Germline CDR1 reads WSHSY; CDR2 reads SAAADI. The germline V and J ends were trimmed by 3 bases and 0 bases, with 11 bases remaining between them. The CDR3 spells CASSDPSGVNTEAFF. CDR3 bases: TGCGCCAGCAGTGATCCGTCGGGGGTGAACACTGAAGCTTTCTTT.